The 3 T cell receptor beta chains listed next were all sequenced from one sample in a study of blood T cells in healthy people across ages. A second PCR, run for roughly 7 to 12 cycles, used a sample-barcoded 5' primer plus a J-beta primer mix. TCRdb ran MiXCR on the 5' RACE reads and lists one entry per CDR3 protein. The table has over 1,500,000 distinct CDR3 sequences, roughly 52% seen once; the top ten hold roughly 2.1%. The sequencing sample was made of blood. The source is a woman in her thirties or forties in good health.

The chain employs TRBV20-1 and TRBJ1-4; D not certain. Per germline, CDR1 DFQATT and CDR2 SNEGSKA (reference sequence). The CDR3 covers 13 residues. Trimming took off 0 bases at V and 8 bases at J, with 10 bases between the two ends. The CDR3 is CSARDGPPEKLFF. In DNA, the CDR3 is TGCAGTGCTAGAGATGGGCCACCCGAAAAACTGTTTTTT.

The chain combines TRBV27 with TRBJ2-5, with D perhaps matching TRBD1 or TRBD2 (5 bases each). Germline loops: CDR1 MNHEY, CDR2 SMNVEV (reference sequence). V lost 7 bases and J lost 11, with 26 bases in between. This CDR3 contains 15 residues. CDR3 coding DNA: TGTGCCAGCACCTACCTCCCCCCGGGGCTCAATGAGCAGTACTTC. Translation: CASTYLPPGLNEQYF.

The chain has TRBV27 and TRBJ2-3; possibly TRBD2 for D (6 bases). The length of the CDR3 is 15 residues. The V gene lost 7 bases and the J gene lost 3 bases, with 17 bases spanning the gap. Germline assignment: CDR1 MNHEY and CDR2 SMNVEV (reference sequence). The CDR3 reads CASIQHGGRTDTQYF. CDR3 coding DNA: TGTGCCAGCATTCAGCACGGGGGACGGACAGATACGCAGTATTTT.